The clone carrying this T cell receptor (beta chain) was detected only once. These data originate in a study of blood T cell repertoires in COVID-19. Across the study: Sources were T cells, B-cell-depleted T cells, or PBMCs; the material itself was cDNA or gDNA.

Method: immunoSEQ multiplex PCR; TCRdb's copy keeps in-frame clones and lacks some. The table records under 250,000 clones, roughly 85% of them present only once. Between the trimmed V and J ends, which lost 10 bases and 1 base, there was a span of 17 bases. CDR3 length: 15 amino acids. The germline V gene encodes CDR1 LNHDA and CDR2 SQIVND (reference sequence). Sequenced sample: peripheral blood. The gene calls are TRBV19 and TRBJ2-1, with D possibly TRBD1 on 6 matching bases. This TCR was sampled from a man aged 50 to 59 with COVID-19, enrolled during active disease. The CDR3 reads CATEPTQGSYNEQFF. CDR3 bases: TGTGCCACAGAACCCACACAGGGATCCTACAATGAGCAGTTCTTC.